A single sample gave rise to the 28 T cell receptor beta chains below, sequenced in a study of sequential checkpoint blockade in melanoma. Sequencing was performed with immunoSEQ multiplex PCR; in TCRdb, only in-frame clones are kept and a portion is missing. The sample lists 31,000 or so clones; 86% were seen once. The treatment: randomized to nivolumab then ipilimumab (arm A) or the reverse (arm B). The source was CD8+ T cells sorted from blood (inferred from file names), collected from a patient given nivolumab and ipilimumab in sequence. These receptors originate from a human donor with melanoma.

This sequence joins TRBV11-3 and TRBJ2-1, with 13 bases lining up with TRBD2. The V gene end was trimmed by 5 bases and the J gene end by 9 bases; junction bases not matched to a gene: 7. This CDR3 region has 15 residues. In germline, CDR1 is SGHNT, CDR2 YENEEA. CDR3 sequence (DNA): TGTGCCAGCAGCGGCGGGACTAGCGGGGTCGGTGAGCAGTTCTTC. Encoded protein: CASSGGTSGVGEQFF.

This clone was counted between two and nine times. This sequence joins TRBV28 and TRBJ2-7, with 10 bases that match TRBD1. CDR1 and CDR2 (germline): MDHEN, SYDVKM. This CDR3 spans 14 amino acids. Unmatched junction bases numbered 2, after V lost 3 bases and J lost 3 bases. The CDR3 spells CASSLTGGDYEQYF. CDR3 nucleotide sequence: TGTGCCAGCAGTTTGACAGGGGGCGACTACGAGCAGTACTTC.

V is TRBV5-6 and J is TRBJ1-5; 8 nucleotides match TRBD1. CDR3 length: 14 residues. The germline V gene encodes CDR1 SGHDT and CDR2 YYEEEE. J lost 6 bases, V lost 4 bases, and 6 bases had no gene match. CDR3 loop: CASSHGQGGQPQHF. In DNA, the CDR3 is TGTGCCAGCAGCCACGGACAGGGTGGTCAGCCCCAGCATTTT.

The chain links TRBV4-1 to TRBJ1-1; D not certain. V lost 1 base, J lost 0 bases, and 9 bases lay in between. CDR3 length equals 15 residues. The germline CDR1 and CDR2 sequences are MGHRA and YSYEKL. The CDR3 sequence is CASSQVLLLNTEAFF. The CDR3 DNA is TGCGCCAGCAGCCAAGTTCTATTATTGAACACTGAAGCTTTCTTT.

The V gene is TRBV5-4, the J gene TRBJ2-2; 12 nucleotides align to TRBD2. The J segment lost 5 bases and the V segment lost 0 bases, leaving 5 bases of the junction unmatched. The length of the CDR3 is 17 residues. Germline values: CDR1 SGHNT, CDR2 YYREEE (reference sequence). CDR3 sequence (DNA): TGTGCCAGCAGCTTGGATCTAGCGGGAGGGGGAACCGGGGAGCTGTTTTTT. Protein sequence: CASSLDLAGGGTGELFF.

The V and J genes are TRBV10-3 and TRBJ2-2; 7 bases fit TRBD1. Germline lookup yields CDR1 ENHRY and CDR2 SYGVKD. This CDR3 contains 16 residues. The V gene end was trimmed by 10 bases and the J gene end by 0 bases; junction bases not matched to a gene: 11. The DNA of the CDR3 is TGTGCCACCCCCAAAATGACAGGGTCGAACACCGGGGAGCTGTTTTTT. This encodes CATPKMTGSNTGELFF.

The chain has TRBV5-1 and TRBJ2-7, with 8 bases fitting TRBD2. CDR1 is SGHRS and CDR2 is YFSETQ in the germline V gene. V lost 0 bases and J lost 4; bases outside the gene matches: 6. CDR3 length: 15 residues. CDR3: CASSLVERETYEQYF. The CDR3 bases are TGCGCCAGCAGCTTGGTGGAGCGGGAGACTTACGAGCAGTACTTC.

The chain combines TRBV25-1 with TRBJ2-3, with 8 positions matching TRBD2. In germline, CDR1 is MGHDK, CDR2 SYGVNS. This CDR3 is built from 16 residues. The J segment lost 5 bases and the V segment lost 3 bases, leaving 10 bases of the junction unmatched. CDR3 sequence (DNA): TGTGCCAGCAGTGATCTGTCGGGAGGGCTCGAAGATACGCAGTATTTT. This sequence encodes CASSDLSGGLEDTQYF.

The CDR3 DNA reads TGTGCCAGCAGTTACGGGGACAGGGGCTACGAGCAGTACTTC. Translation gives CASSYGDRGYEQYF. The chain employs TRBV6-6 and TRBJ2-7; 10 positions agree with TRBD1. From germline, CDR1 is MNHNY and CDR2 SVGAGI (reference sequence). J gave up 3 bases and V 2 bases, and 1 base lay outside the gene matches. CDR3 size: 14 residues.

This clone occurred once. The rearrangement uses TRBV7-9 and TRBJ2-2, with 7 bases identical to TRBD1. Per germline, CDR1 SEHNR and CDR2 FQNEAQ (reference sequence). The CDR3 covers 15 residues. V trimming: 6 bases; J trimming: 0 bases; junction bases outside the gene matches: 4. This CDR3 is CASRRGTANTGELFF. The CDR3 nucleotides read TGTGCCAGCAGACGAGGGACAGCGAACACCGGGGAGCTGTTTTTT.

The chain links TRBV5-6 to TRBJ2-2, with TRBD1 identical over 8 bases. The ends lost 0 bases at V and 7 bases at J; junction bases unmatched: 5. Germline assignment: CDR1 SGHDT and CDR2 YYEEEE. This CDR3 comprises 15 residues. This chain's CDR3 is CASSLAWTGIGELFF. The DNA of the CDR3 is TGTGCCAGCAGCTTGGCCTGGACAGGGATCGGGGAGCTGTTTTTT.

The chain carries TRBV7-9 and TRBJ2-5; 10 bases are a match to TRBD2. The DNA end lines up better with TRBJ2-7; the J call may be wrong. Germline V gene data show CDR1 as SEHNR and CDR2 as FQNEAQ (reference sequence). The CDR3 covers 17 residues. The CDR3 here is CASSTRGGAGGLYEQYF. CDR3 in DNA: TGTGCCAGCAGCACTAGAGGGGGAGCGGGGGGGCTGTACGAGCAGTACTTC.

The chain joins TRBV7-6 to TRBJ2-7; 8 bases are shared with TRBD1. CDR3 size: 14 residues. The V gene's germline CDR1 is SGHVS and CDR2 FNYEAQ. Trimming took 5 bases from V and 3 from J; bases not matched to a gene: 6. CDR3 residues: CASSRTDRVYEQYF. In DNA form, the CDR3 reads TGTGCCAGCAGCAGAACGGACAGGGTCTACGAGCAGTACTTC.

This chain uses TRBV6-5 with TRBJ1-1, with TRBD1 matching over 7 bases. V shed 11 bases, J shed 11 bases, and the junction held 17 bases outside the gene matches. Looked up from germline, CDR1 is MNHEY and CDR2 is SVGAGI. CDR3 length: 13 amino acids. This CDR3 is CASSPRQGPSAFF. CDR3 coding DNA: TGTGCCTCATCCCCCCGACAGGGACCTAGTGCTTTCTTT.

The V gene is TRBV4-3, the J gene TRBJ1-6, with TRBD1 as a possible D gene (6 bases). The CDR3 consists of 12 residues. Germline V gene sequence: CDR1 LGHNA, CDR2 YSLEER. V was pared by 2 bases and J by 12 bases, with 8 bases between. In nucleotides, the CDR3 is TGCGCCAGCAGCCAACAGGGGTTACCCCTCCACTTT. It codes for CASSQQGLPLHF.

This clone was counted once. The genes are TRBV6-5 and TRBJ1-3, with unresolved D. The CDR3 is 15 residues long. Trimming took off 4 bases at V and 0 bases at J, with 10 bases between the two ends. From germline, CDR1 is MNHEY and CDR2 SVGAGI. CDR3: CASSSTGLSGNTIYF. CDR3 in DNA: TGTGCCAGCAGTTCAACGGGTCTCTCTGGAAACACCATATATTTT.

The J gene is TRBJ2-7, the V gene TRBV5-1, with TRBD1 as a possible D gene (6 bases). V was trimmed by 3 bases and J by 5 bases, leaving 21 bases between them. Germline V lookup: CDR1 SGHRS, CDR2 YFSETQ. The CDR3 contains 16 residues. The CDR3 loop reads CASSYTDRAQVHEQYF. As DNA, the CDR3 is TGCGCCAGCAGCTATACGGACAGAGCCCAGGTTCACGAGCAGTACTTC.

V gene TRBV11-2 combines with J gene TRBJ2-7; 7 bases are a match to TRBD2. J was trimmed by 2 bases and V by 5 bases; bases with no gene match: 6. The CDR3 sequence is 14 residues long. Per the germline V gene, CDR1 is SGHAT and CDR2 is FQNNGV. This CDR3 reads CASSISGLPYEQYF. Written as DNA, the CDR3 is TGTGCCAGCAGCATTAGCGGGCTCCCCTACGAGCAGTACTTC.

This rearrangement joins TRBV19 to TRBJ2-5; 10 nucleotides match TRBD1. The CDR3 is 15 residues long. Germline CDR1 LNHDA, CDR2 SQIVND (reference sequence). V lost 4 bases, J lost 3 bases, and 5 bases stayed unmatched. CDR3 bases: TGTGCCAGTAGTAAAGACAGGGGGCTTGAAGAGACCCAGTACTTC. Protein sequence: CASSKDRGLEETQYF.

This clone was found once. The V call is TRBV7-9, the J call TRBJ2-3; 7 positions agree with TRBD2. The V and J ends lost 5 bases and 2 bases, in that order; junction bases with no gene match: 4. Germline V lookup: CDR1 SEHNR, CDR2 FQNEAQ (reference sequence). This CDR3 contains 14 residues. As DNA, the CDR3 is TGTGCCAGCAGCGTGGGACTACTCACAGATACGCAGTATTTT. This codes for CASSVGLLTDTQYF.

The chain combines TRBV10-3 with TRBJ1-1, with unresolved D. CDR3 length: 14 amino acids. Germline CDR1 ENHRY, CDR2 SYGVKD. Trimming removed 3 bases from V and 4 bases from J, with 12 bases in between. CDR3 loop: CAISDTGVGTEAFF. The CDR3 nucleotides read TGTGCCATCAGTGATACCGGGGTGGGCACTGAAGCTTTCTTT.

The V call is TRBV27, the J call TRBJ2-7; 7 bases agree with TRBD1. The germline CDR1 and CDR2 sequences are MNHEY and SMNVEV (reference sequence). The CDR3 length is 13 residues. V lost 2 bases to trimming and J lost 10 bases; unmatched junction nucleotides: 8. The CDR3 DNA reads as TGTGCCAGCAGTTTAGTCGTGGGACAGAAACAGTACTTC. This encodes CASSLVVGQKQYF.

This chain joins TRBV7-2 and TRBJ1-4; 7 bases fit TRBD1. There are 16 residues in the CDR3. The V gene's germline CDR1 is SGHTA and CDR2 FQGNSA. The trim removed 5 bases at V and 1 base at J, leaving 7 bases unmatched. The DNA of the CDR3 is TGTGCCAGCAGCCCCAATTGGGACAGAACTAATGAAAAACTGTTTTTT. This translates into CASSPNWDRTNEKLFF. The full variable domain, in which reference TRBV7-2 and TRBJ1-4 provide the parts outside the CDR3, is GAGVSQSPSNKVTEKGKDVELRCDPISGHTALYWYRQSLGQGLEFLIYFQGNSAPDKSGLPSDRFSAERTGGSVSTLTIQRTQQEDSAVYLCASSPNWDRTNEKLFFGSGTQLSVL.

The rearrangement links TRBV10-3 to TRBJ2-1; 7 bases line up with TRBD2. Germline trimming cut 0 bases from V and 8 bases from J; bases unmatched to any gene: 7. Germline V lookup: CDR1 ENHRY, CDR2 SYGVKD. This CDR3 spans 15 amino acids. CDR3 in amino acids: CAISESALRGDEQFF. In nucleotides, the CDR3 is TGTGCCATCAGTGAGTCGGCCTTACGGGGGGATGAGCAGTTCTTC.

The rearrangement links TRBV28 to TRBJ2-3; 10 bases map to TRBD2. There are 13 residues in the CDR3. Germline trimming cut 10 bases from V and 2 bases from J; bases unmatched to any gene: 3. Germline V lookup: CDR1 MDHEN, CDR2 SYDVKM. In nucleotides, the CDR3 is TGTGCCATCGGGACTAGCGTCACAGATACGCAGTATTTT. This encodes CAIGTSVTDTQYF.

V gene TRBV27 combines with J gene TRBJ2-7; 7 bases are shared with TRBD1. In germline, CDR1 is MNHEY, CDR2 SMNVEV (reference sequence). V lost 5 bases and J lost 3; bases outside the gene matches: 10. The CDR3 has 15 amino acids. The CDR3 region has the DNA TGTGCCAGCAGTCCAGCCGGGACAGCCATCTACGAGCAGTACTTC. As protein: CASSPAGTAIYEQYF.

This chain links TRBV27 with TRBJ2-3; D uncertain. The CDR3 extends over 15 amino acids. V gave up 5 bases and J gave up 6 bases, with 18 bases separating them. Per germline, CDR1 MNHEY and CDR2 SMNVEV (reference sequence). The CDR3 region is CASSPPYPRLDTQYF. The CDR3 coding sequence is TGTGCCAGCAGTCCGCCCTATCCTCGGTTGGATACGCAGTATTTT.

The chain has TRBV9 and TRBJ2-3; 12 bases fit TRBD2. J was trimmed by 6 bases and V by 0 bases; bases with no gene match: 11. The germline CDR1 and CDR2 sequences are SGDLS and YYNGEE. The CDR3 runs to 18 residues. The CDR3 reads CASSVAGLAGSPGDTQYF. The CDR3 DNA reads as TGTGCCAGCAGCGTAGCGGGACTAGCGGGCTCTCCGGGGGATACGCAGTATTTT.